This record concerns one T cell receptor (beta chain) sequence. Its antigen is still unknown. Since a much larger clone is just one base distant, this may be a read error. PCR was performed a second time for roughly 6 to 12 cycles using a sample-barcoded 5' primer and a J-beta primer mix. TCRdb itself ran the 5' RACE reads through MiXCR, one entry per CDR3 protein. The table records around 870,000 distinct CDR3 sequences, 29% of them present only once. Germline V lookup: CDR1 SGHTA, CDR2 FQGNSA. With 3 bases removed from V and 4 bases from J, the gap between germline ends came to 12 bases. The CDR3 length is 14 residues. This specimen comes from a study of blood T cells in healthy people across ages. Findings and limits, study-wide: Investigators viewed diversity estimates from one million T cells as underestimates, the study reported.

The TCR originated in an elderly woman in good health. The chain is built from TRBV7-2 and TRBJ2-5; D possibly corresponds to TRBD2 (6 bases). Sequences were obtained from blood. CDR3: CASSFGGWRETQYF. For the CDR3, the DNA is TGTGCCAGCAGCTTCGGAGGGTGGCGAGAGACCCAGTACTTC.